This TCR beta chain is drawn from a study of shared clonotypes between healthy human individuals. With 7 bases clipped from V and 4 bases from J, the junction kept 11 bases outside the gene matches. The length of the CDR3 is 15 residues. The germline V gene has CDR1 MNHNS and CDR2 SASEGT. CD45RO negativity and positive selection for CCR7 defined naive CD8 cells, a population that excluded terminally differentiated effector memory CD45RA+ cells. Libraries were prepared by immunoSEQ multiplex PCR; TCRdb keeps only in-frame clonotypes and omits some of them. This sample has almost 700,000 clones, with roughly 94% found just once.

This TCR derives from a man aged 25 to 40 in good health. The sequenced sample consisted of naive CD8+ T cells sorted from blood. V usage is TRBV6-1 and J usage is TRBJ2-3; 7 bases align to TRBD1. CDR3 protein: CASNVGQYYADTQYF. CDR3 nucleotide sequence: TGTGCCAGCAACGTGGGACAGTATTACGCAGATACGCAGTATTTT.